A single sample gave rise to the 25 T cell receptor beta chains below, sequenced in a study of blood T cells in healthy people across ages. Alongside a J-beta primer mix, a sample-barcoded 5' primer served in a second PCR lasting about 7 to 12 cycles. TCRdb re-called the 5' RACE reads through MiXCR, storing one row per CDR3 protein. The sample shows some 1.7 million distinct CDR3 sequences, over 25% of them seen only once. Sequenced input: blood. The origin of the receptors is a young woman in good health.

This clonotype was recorded a few times. The V and J genes are TRBV27 and TRBJ2-3; TRBD1 might be the D (6 bases). The CDR3 has 16 amino acids. Germline assignment: CDR1 MNHEY and CDR2 SMNVEV (reference sequence). Trimming left V 5 bases short and J 5 bases short, with 20 bases between. CDR3 in DNA: TGTGCCAGCAGTAAAACAGGGAGATTGGGCGGAGATACGCAGTATTTT. Amino acids: CASSKTGRLGGDTQYF.

This clonotype turned up a few times. This chain uses TRBV7-9 with TRBJ2-7; 8 nucleotides agree with TRBD1. V shed 2 bases and J 1 base; nucleotides not matched to a gene: 10. The CDR3 covers 17 residues. Germline loops: CDR1 SEHNR, CDR2 FQNEAQ (reference sequence). CDR3 nucleotides: TGTGCCAGCAGCTTAAAATCGGGACAGGCGATATCCTACGAGCAGTACTTC. Protein: CASSLKSGQAISYEQYF.

V and J are TRBV7-2 and TRBJ2-2; D gene ambiguous. The CDR3 length is 16 residues. The germline V gene encodes CDR1 SGHTA and CDR2 FQGNSA. Trimming stripped 2 bases from V and 4 bases from J, with 14 bases between. The CDR3: CASSLSQKRLTGELFF. The CDR3 DNA sequence: TGTGCCAGCAGCTTAAGCCAAAAGAGACTCACCGGGGAGCTGTTTTTT.

Concerning this clonotype: One base away lies a much larger clone, so this may be a sequencing read error. The J gene is TRBJ2-3, the V gene TRBV9; a possible D gene is TRBD2 (6 bases). Germline lookup yields CDR1 SGDLS and CDR2 YYNGEE. This CDR3 region has 13 residues. The CDR3 here is CANSGPARDTQYF. Here the CDR3 DNA reads TGTGCCAACAGCGGGCCGGCGAGGGATACGCAGTATTTT.

A remark on this clonotype: At one end the junction does not follow the germline gene, possibly because of a read error. The chain carries TRBV20-1 and TRBJ2-5; D is unclear. Near its end, the DNA agrees better with TRBJ2-7, so the J call may be wrong. CDR1 and CDR2 (germline): DFQATT, SNEGSKA (reference sequence). There are 14 residues in the CDR3. DNA of the CDR3: TGCAGTGCTGGAGATCCGCGCGCGGATTACGAGCAGTACTTC. Translated, it gives CSAGDPRADYEQYF.

This clonotype has ten or more counts. The chain joins TRBV20-1 to TRBJ2-3; D ambiguous. The V end was cut by 7 bases, the J end by 6 bases, with 11 bases between. The CDR3 sequence is 11 residues long. CDR1 is DFQATT and CDR2 is SNEGSKA in the germline V gene (reference sequence). For the CDR3, the DNA is TGCAGTGGGATTATACGCGATACGCAGTATTTT. It is translated as CSGIIRDTQYF.

The sample holds many counts of this clonotype. This rearrangement joins TRBV29-1 to TRBJ2-6; no reliable D call. CDR1 and CDR2 from the germline V gene are SQVTM and ANQGSEA. This CDR3 has 13 residues. V was trimmed by 6 bases and J by 2 bases, leaving 8 bases between them. In nucleotides, the CDR3 is TGCAGCGTGGGTGGAACTGGGGCCAACGTCCTGACTTTC. Translation gives CSVGGTGANVLTF.

This clonotype has only a few counts. The chain has TRBV5-1 and TRBJ1-2; a possible D gene is TRBD1 (6 bases). CDR1 is SGHRS, CDR2 YFSETQ, per germline. This CDR3 is built from 15 residues. V lost 5 bases and J 6 bases, leaving 20 bases between the germline ends. DNA for the CDR3: TGCGCCAGCAGGGCTTCCCCAGGGGCGGACCATGGCTACACCTTC. Translated: CASRASPGADHGYTF.

This clonotype turned up a few times. The rearrangement joins TRBV20-1 to TRBJ2-3; 9 nucleotides match TRBD1. The trim removed 0 bases at V and 5 bases at J, leaving 9 bases unmatched. Germline CDR1 is DFQATT and CDR2 is SNEGSKA (reference sequence). This CDR3 has 16 amino acids. As DNA, the CDR3 is TGCAGTGCTAGAGACTGGACAGGGGCGCGGGGAGATACGCAGTATTTT. Its translation: CSARDWTGARGDTQYF.

As regards this clonotype: Compared with germline, one end of the junction differs, possibly owing to a read error. Here the CDR3 reads CSPSAGDNEKRFF. CDR3 sequence (DNA): TGCAGCCCGTCGGCGGGTGATAATGAAAAACGGTTTTTT. The chain recombines TRBV20-1 with TRBJ1-4; no firm D call. The length of the CDR3 is 13 residues. The germline gives CDR1 DFQATT, CDR2 SNEGSKA (reference sequence).

This clonotype occurred many times. V is TRBV7-2 and J is TRBJ2-7, with D maybe TRBD1 (6 bases). The germline V gene encodes CDR1 SGHTA and CDR2 FQGNSA. The CDR3 runs to 12 residues. V was shortened by 5 bases and J by 7 bases, with 12 bases between the two germline ends. The CDR3: CASSPHDREQYF. For the CDR3, the DNA is TGTGCCAGCAGCCCCCATGACAGGGAGCAGTACTTC.

This chain joins TRBV10-3 and TRBJ1-5; D is unresolved. This CDR3 is 13 amino acids long. Looked up from germline, CDR1 is ENHRY and CDR2 is SYGVKD. Deletions cut 0 bases from V and 5 bases from J, with 5 bases between. As DNA, the CDR3 is TGTGCCATCAGTGAGTCTCTCTATCAGCCCCAGCATTTT. This sequence encodes CAISESLYQPQHF.

The chain has TRBV5-1 and TRBJ2-3; no reliable D call. CDR3 length: 15 amino acids. The V and J ends lost 0 bases and 3 bases respectively, with 11 bases between them. The germline gives CDR1 SGHRS, CDR2 YFSETQ. The CDR3 coding sequence is TGCGCCAGCAGCTTGGGAGTAGTGAGAACAGATACGCAGTATTTT. It specifies CASSLGVVRTDTQYF. Looking up the rest from reference TRBV5-1 and TRBJ2-3 gives the full variable domain: KAGVTQTPRYLIKTRGQQVTLSCSPISGHRSVSWYQQTPGQGLQFLFEYFSETQRNKGNFPGRFSGRQFSNSRSEMNVSTLELGDSALYLCASSLGVVRTDTQYFGPGTRLTVL.

This clonotype showed up just a few times. V and J are TRBV5-1 and TRBJ1-2; 10 bases match TRBD1. The CDR3 consists of 18 residues. CDR1 is SGHRS and CDR2 is YFSETQ in the germline V gene. V was clipped by 4 bases and J by 2 bases; unmatched bases: 14. The CDR3 sequence is CASSLGRDRGGRNYGYTF. The CDR3 DNA reads as TGCGCCAGCAGCCTGGGGAGGGACAGGGGAGGCCGGAACTATGGCTACACCTTC.

The V call is TRBV10-2, the J call TRBJ2-3; 8 bases map to TRBD2. V lost 9 bases, J lost 9 bases, and 11 bases stayed unmatched. The CDR3 is 13 amino acids. The germline gives CDR1 WSHSY, CDR2 SAAADI. This CDR3 is CASSGTSEGTQYF. As DNA, the CDR3 is TGCGCCAGTTCCGGGACTAGTGAAGGGACGCAGTATTTT.

This clonotype was recorded once. The chain combines TRBV7-6 with TRBJ2-1; perhaps D is TRBD1 or TRBD2 (5 bases each). V was cut by 8 bases and J by 10 bases, with 24 bases left in between. This CDR3 is built from 15 residues. Germline assignment: CDR1 SGHVS and CDR2 FNYEAQ. CDR3 coding DNA: TGTGCCAGCTGCGCAGGAGTCCGCCTGGGGGTCGAGCAGTTCTTC. This gives the protein CASCAGVRLGVEQFF.

The chain has TRBV20-1 and TRBJ2-3, with D perhaps matching TRBD1 (6 bases). Looked up from germline, CDR1 is DFQATT and CDR2 is SNEGSKA (reference sequence). V was shortened by 5 bases and J by 5 bases, with 20 bases between the two germline ends. This CDR3 has 15 amino acids. The DNA of the CDR3 is TGCAGTGCTCAAACAGGGCCTTTGTTGATAGATACGCAGTATTTT. It is translated as CSAQTGPLLIDTQYF.

This clonotype was found a few times. The gene calls are TRBV11-1 and TRBJ2-3; 7 nucleotides align to TRBD1. In germline, CDR1 is SGHAT, CDR2 FQDESV (reference sequence). V was pared by 5 bases and J by 1 base, with 6 bases of the junction left unmatched. CDR3 length equals 15 residues. The CDR3 coding sequence is TGTGCCAGCAGCAAACAGGGGCTCGGCACAGATACGCAGTATTTT. This translates into CASSKQGLGTDTQYF.

Points on this clonotype: A junction end diverges from the germline sequence, so it may reflect a read error. This chain links TRBV7-9 with TRBJ2-6; 9 bases match TRBD2. This CDR3 is 18 amino acids long. The germline CDR1 and CDR2 sequences are SEHNR and FQNEAQ (reference sequence). CDR3: CSSTVLAGGYSGANVLTF. For the CDR3, the DNA is TGTTCCAGCACCGTACTTGCGGGAGGGTACTCTGGGGCCAACGTCCTGACTTTC.

With regard to this clonotype: A junction boundary mismatches the germline segment, possibly from a read error. The rearrangement uses TRBV6-5 and TRBJ2-3; D possibly corresponds to TRBD1 (6 bases). Germline values: CDR1 MNHEY, CDR2 SVGAGI. This CDR3 is 13 amino acids long. The CDR3 sequence is CASTVRGGDTQCF. The CDR3 coding sequence is TGTGCCAGCACCGTCCGAGGGGGAGATACGCAGTGTTTT.

There are a few counts of this clonotype. The rearrangement uses TRBV7-9 and TRBJ2-2; 7 nucleotides match TRBD2. The CDR3 runs to 17 residues. Trimming took 2 bases from V and 1 from J; bases not matched to a gene: 7. The germline CDR1 and CDR2 sequences are SEHNR and FQNEAQ (reference sequence). The CDR3 nucleotides are TGTGCCAGCAGCTTAATATTGGGGGGGAAGAACACCGGGGAGCTGTTTTTT. The encoded protein is CASSLILGGKNTGELFF.

The chain links TRBV6-1 to TRBJ1-1; D is perhaps TRBD1 (6 bases). The CDR3 covers 15 residues. Germline values: CDR1 MNHNS, CDR2 SASEGT. Trimming cost V 6 bases and J 7 bases, with 21 bases left between them. CDR3 in amino acids: CASSPRWGLGSEAFF. The CDR3 DNA is TGTGCCAGCAGCCCAAGGTGGGGGCTGGGGAGTGAAGCTTTCTTT.

Concerning this clonotype: Given a much more abundant clone one base away, this may be a read error. The chain couples TRBV7-2 to TRBJ2-5; D not resolved. The closer fit of TRBJ2-1 to the DNA end suggests the J call may be wrong. There are 13 residues in the CDR3. The germline V gene encodes CDR1 SGHTA and CDR2 FQGNSA. This chain's CDR3 is CASSLVLEETQFF. DNA of the CDR3: TGTGCCAGCAGCTTAGTCCTAGAAGAGACCCAGTTCTTC.

The V gene is TRBV7-2, the J gene TRBJ2-6, with TRBD1 identical over 8 bases. Trimming at V came to 1 base and at J to 7 bases, leaving 3 bases not matched to a gene. Germline V gene data show CDR1 as SGHTA and CDR2 as FQGNSA. This CDR3 has 15 amino acids. CDR3 in amino acids: CASSLEGQGANVLTF. The CDR3 DNA reads as TGTGCCAGCAGCTTAGAAGGACAGGGTGCCAACGTCCTGACTTTC.

To note about this clonotype: With a much larger clone just one base away, this may be a read error. The CDR3 bases are TGTGCCACGACTAATGGTGGCGGGGGGTTCTACGAGCAGTACTTC. It yields the protein CATTNGGGGFYEQYF. The V gene is TRBV7-2, the J gene TRBJ2-7; 8 bases align to TRBD2. The germline V gene has CDR1 SGHTA and CDR2 FQGNSA. With V trimmed by 10 bases and J by 3 bases, 14 bases remained unmatched. CDR3 length equals 15 residues.